The sequence of this T cell receptor (beta chain) was determined in a study of cytomegalovirus exposure and HLA in healthy donors. V was trimmed by 1 base and J by 4 bases, leaving 10 bases between them. CDR1 is LGHNA and CDR2 is YNFKEQ in the germline V gene. The CDR3 extends over 14 amino acids. PCR primers comprised 60 Vbeta and 13 Jbeta primers. Clones were sequenced by immunoSEQ multiplex PCR, and TCRdb holds only the in-frame ones, with some missing. Among under 150,000 clones, under 90% were seen once, and the ten largest hold approximately 2.3%. Sequencing was performed on PBMCs. J is TRBJ1-2 and V is TRBV4-2, with TRBD1 as a possible D gene (5 bases). This receptor was identified in a male donor in good health and CMV-seronegative. The CDR3 DNA follows: TGTGCCAGCAGCCAAGTTGGGGGAGGCTATGGCTACACCTTC. It translates to CASSQVGGGYGYTF.